This T cell receptor beta chain was obtained from a study of molecular identifiers for immune sequencing clone quantification. One entry per CDR3 protein results from TCRdb running MiXCR on the PCR reads. The repertoire holds approximately 550,000 distinct CDR3 sequences, with about a quarter as singletons. This clonotype came up a few times. Trimming took 3 bases from V and 3 from J, leaving 9 bases between them. The CDR3 is made up of 14 amino acids. In germline, CDR1 is SNHLY, CDR2 FYNNEI. The sequenced sample consisted of naive CD8+ T cells from blood, with Jurkat cell RNA spiked in. Subset defined: FACS-sorted CD8+CD4-CCR7+CD45RA+ naive T cells. The clonotype comes from a human donor in good health. Some libraries in this study had Jurkat cell RNA spiked in. The chain joins TRBV2 to TRBJ2-1, with D unclear. CDR3 DNA sequence: TGTGCCAGCAGTGACTCCTTTAACTACAATGAGCAGTTCTTC. It yields the protein CASSDSFNYNEQFF.